A selection of T cell receptor beta chains follows, all from one sample in a study of blood T cell repertoires in COVID-19. This table comes from immunoSEQ multiplex PCR, and its TCRdb copy is limited to in-frame clones, with some not included. The profile shows 100,000 to 150,000 clones, roughly 74% of them singletons. Sequenced sample: peripheral blood. The receptors come from an elderly man with COVID-19, enrolled during active disease. Both conserved end residues are part of each CDR3. D genes are given only for firm matches. A row's size may be missing; if present it is once, few, many or a size class.

TRBJ2-2 NA TRBV5-6 TRBD2 TGTGCCAGCAGCTTGGGACTAGCGGGAGGAATCGGGGAGCTGTTTTTT CASSLGLAGGIGELFF
TRBJ2-5 NA TRBV7-2 NA TGTGCCAGCAGCTTAGCCGCAGGGTACATTGGGACCCAGTACTTC CASSLAAGYIGTQYF
TRBJ1-6 few TRBV3-1/TRBV3-2 TRBD1 TGTGCCAGCAGCCGACAGGGAAATTCACCCCTCCACTTT CASSRQGNSPLHF
TRBJ2-7 NA TRBV18 NA TGTGCCAGCGAAGCAGGGGACCACGAGCAGTACTTC CASEAGDHEQYF
TRBJ2-1 NA TRBV3-1/TRBV3-2 TRBD2 TGTGCCAGCAGGGAAGGGGGGACTAGCGGCTACAATGAGCAGTTCTTC CASREGGTSGYNEQFF
TRBJ2-7 few TRBV27 TRBD2 TGTGCCAGCAGTCAATACCAGACTAGCGGGGCCGGCGAGCAGTACTTC CASSQYQTSGAGEQYF
TRBJ2-3 few TRBV18 NA TGTGCCAGCTCACCGTTTCGGTCTTACACAGATACGCAGTATTTT CASSPFRSYTDTQYF
TRBJ1-1 NA TRBV6-5 TRBD1 TGTGCCAGCAGGGGGACAGGATTAGCTGTCACTGAAGCTTTCTTT CASRGTGLAVTEAFF
TRBJ2-3 NA TRBV5-1 NA TGCGCCAGCAGCTTGGCGGGGGAGGAAACAGATACGCAGTATTTT CASSLAGEETDTQYF
TRBJ2-7 once TRBV6-5 NA TGTGCCAGCAGTCCGTCGGGAGCGGATACCTACGAGCAGTACTTC CASSPSGADTYEQYF
TRBJ1-2 NA TRBV18 NA TGTGCCAGCTCACCACCGCGGGGACCAGGTGGCTACACCTTC CASSPPRGPGGYTF
TRBJ2-2 NA TRBV2 TRBD1 TGTGCCAGCTCGGTGATCGGGCAGGGGGCCGGGGAGCTGTTTTTT CASSVIGQGAGELFF
TRBJ2-1 NA TRBV18 TRBD2 TGTGCCAGCTCACCCACTAGCGGGAACAATGAGCAGTTCTTC CASSPTSGNNEQFF
TRBJ1-1 NA TRBV7-7 NA TGTGCTAGCAGCTTCCTCCCTAACACTGAAGCTTTCTTT CASSFLPNTEAFF
TRBJ2-1 NA TRBV18 TRBD1 TGTGCCAGCTCACCAAGGACAGGGTACGATGAGCAGTTCTTC CASSPRTGYDEQFF
TRBJ2-3 NA TRBV11-2 NA TGTGCCAGCAGCTTTGGTCAGGGTGGAGATACGCAGTATTTT CASSFGQGGDTQYF
TRBJ1-1 many TRBV7-2 NA TGTGCCAGCAGCTTATCACGGACAGCTGAAGCTTTCTTT CASSLSRTAEAFF
TRBJ1-2 NA TRBV15 NA TGTGCCACCAGCAGTCCAGGGTATGGCTACACCTTC CATSSPGYGYTF
TRBJ1-5 NA TRBV28 TRBD1 TGTGCCAGCAGTCCACGACAGGGGATGAGCAATCAGCCCCAGCATTTT CASSPRQGMSNQPQHF
TRBJ2-1 NA TRBV19 NA TGTGCCAGTAGTATAGATCGGGGGAGGTGGGACAATGAGCAGTTCTTC CASSIDRGRWDNEQFF
TRBJ1-1 NA TRBV28 NA TGTGCCAGCAGCCCCCCGGACAGCTATAACACTGAAGCTTTCTTT CASSPPDSYNTEAFF
TRBJ1-2 NA TRBV6-5 TRBD1 TGTGCCACCCTAAGGGGGACAGAAAAAAACTATGGCTACACCTTC CATLRGTEKNYGYTF
TRBJ2-3 NA TRBV28 TRBD2 TGTGCCAGCAGTTCCGGGACTAGCGGGAGGGCCCTCACAGATACGCAGTATTTT CASSSGTSGRALTDTQYF
TRBJ2-7 once TRBV10-2 TRBD2 TGCGCCAGCGGGAGGGCATTCCACGAGCAGTACTTC CASGRAFHEQYF
TRBJ2-7 few TRBV30 TRBD1 TGTGCCTGGAGTAGGCAGGGGGTCTACGAGCAGTACTTC CAWSRQGVYEQYF
TRBJ1-5 NA TRBV27 NA TGTGCCAGCAGTTTAGGCGGGGAACAGCCCCAGCATTTT CASSLGGEQPQHF
TRBJ2-7 NA TRBV27 NA TGTGCCAGCAGTCGGTTAACCTCCTACGAGCAGTACTTC CASSRLTSYEQYF
TRBJ2-3 few TRBV28 NA TGTGCCAGCACCAGGGGGGGCACAGATACGCAGTATTTT CASTRGGTDTQYF
TRBJ2-5 few TRBV18 TRBD2 TGTGCCAGCTCACCTGCTAGCGGGAGCAGAGAGACCCAGTACTTC CASSPASGSRETQYF
TRBJ2-5 NA TRBV4-2 TRBD2 TGTGCCAGCAGCCAAGGGGACTATCAAGAGACCCAGTACTTC CASSQGDYQETQYF
TRBJ1-1 NA TRBV27 TRBD1 TGTGCCAGCAGCCATAACAGGGGCCGGGGCACTGAAGCTTTCTTT CASSHNRGRGTEAFF
TRBJ2-7 NA TRBV27 NA TGTGCCAGCAGCCGAGGACAGCCCGTCCTCTACGAGCAGTACTTC CASSRGQPVLYEQYF
TRBJ2-7 NA TRBV27 TRBD2 TGTGCCAGCCGTTCTCCGCGGGAGGGCCCCTACGAGCAGTACTTC CASRSPREGPYEQYF
TRBJ1-2 NA TRBV28 TRBD1 TGTGCCAGCACCCCGGGACAGGGCTATGGCTACACCTTC CASTPGQGYGYTF
TRBJ2-1 NA TRBV3-1/TRBV3-2 TRBD2 TGTGCCAGCAGCCAGGCAGGACTAGCGGGCAAGGTTCTGTTCTTC CASSQAGLAGKVLFF
TRBJ2-1 NA TRBV9 TRBD2 TGTGCCAGCAGCGTAGGAGGGCTAGGACTAGCGGGAGTGGGCCGTACGAGCTCCTACAATGAGCAGTTCTTC CASSVGGLGLAGVGRTSSYNEQFF
TRBJ1-2 NA TRBV27 TRBD1 TGTGCCAGCAGTTATGGACAGGGGGCCTATGGCTACACCTTC CASSYGQGAYGYTF
TRBJ1-1 NA TRBV18 TRBD1 TGTGCCAGCTCACCACCGATAGGGGGCCCTATGAACACTGAAGCTTTCTTT CASSPPIGGPMNTEAFF
TRBJ2-4 NA TRBV4-2 NA TGTGCCAGCAGCCAAGGAAACCCAGGGGACATTCAGTACTTC CASSQGNPGDIQYF
TRBJ2-5 few TRBV28 NA TGTGCCAGCAGTACCTTGCATCAGGAGACCCAGTACTTC CASSTLHQETQYF
TRBJ2-7 NA TRBV15 NA TGTGCCACCAGCAGAGGGGGGGACAGTTACGAGCAGTACTTC CATSRGGDSYEQYF
TRBJ1-1 few TRBV14 NA TGTGCCAGCAGCCAAGGATTCGTGGGGGCGAACACTGAAGCTTTCTTT CASSQGFVGANTEAFF
TRBJ1-2 NA TRBV28 NA TGTGCCAGCAGTACCAGCGGCTATGGCTACACCTTC CASSTSGYGYTF
TRBJ1-4 NA TRBV5-8 NA TGTGCCAGCAGCTTTGGAGGGGAGGAAAAACTGTTTTTT CASSFGGEEKLFF